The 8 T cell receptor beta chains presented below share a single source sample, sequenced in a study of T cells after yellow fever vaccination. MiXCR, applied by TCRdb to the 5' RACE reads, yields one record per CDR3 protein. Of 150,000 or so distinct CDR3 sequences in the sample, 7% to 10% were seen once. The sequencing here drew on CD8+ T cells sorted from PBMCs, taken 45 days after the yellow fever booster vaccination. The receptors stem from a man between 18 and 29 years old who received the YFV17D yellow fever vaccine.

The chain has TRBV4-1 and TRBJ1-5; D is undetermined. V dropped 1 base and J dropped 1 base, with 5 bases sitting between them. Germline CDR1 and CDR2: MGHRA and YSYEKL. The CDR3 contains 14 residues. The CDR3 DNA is TGCGCCAGCAGCCAAGCCGACAGCAATCAGCCCCAGCATTTT. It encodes CASSQADSNQPQHF.

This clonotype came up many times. As DNA, the CDR3 is TGTGCCAGCAGTTTGACAGGGACTGCCTACAATGAGCAGTTCTTC. Encoded protein: CASSLTGTAYNEQFF. The chain is built from TRBV6-2 or TRBV6-3 and TRBJ2-1; D might be TRBD1 (7 bases). This CDR3 is built from 15 residues. CDR1 MNHEY and CDR2 SVGEGT come from the germline V gene. Trimming stripped 4 bases from V and 2 bases from J, with 12 bases between.

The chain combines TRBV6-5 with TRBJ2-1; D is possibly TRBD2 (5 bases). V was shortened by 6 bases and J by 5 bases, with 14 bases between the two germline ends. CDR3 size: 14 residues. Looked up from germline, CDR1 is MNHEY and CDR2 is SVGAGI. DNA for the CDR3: TGTGCCAGCAGCCTTGGTCGGGGAAACAATGAGCAGTTCTTC. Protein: CASSLGRGNNEQFF.

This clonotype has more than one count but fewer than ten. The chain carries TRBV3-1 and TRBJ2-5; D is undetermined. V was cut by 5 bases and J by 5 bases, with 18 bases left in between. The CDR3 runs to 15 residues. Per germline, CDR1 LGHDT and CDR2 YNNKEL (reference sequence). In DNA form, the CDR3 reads TGTGCCAGCAGCTACCGTGGACCGTCGGCGGAGACCCAGTACTTC. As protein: CASSYRGPSAETQYF.

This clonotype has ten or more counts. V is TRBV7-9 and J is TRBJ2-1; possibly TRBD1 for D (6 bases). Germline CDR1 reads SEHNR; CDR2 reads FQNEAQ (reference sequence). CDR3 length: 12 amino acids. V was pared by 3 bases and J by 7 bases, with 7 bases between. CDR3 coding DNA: TGTGCCAGCAGCTTCAGGGGAAATGAGCAGTTCTTC. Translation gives CASSFRGNEQFF.

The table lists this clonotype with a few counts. CDR3 amino acids: CAILQGTHEQYV. In DNA, the CDR3 is TGTGCCATCTTACAGGGGACGCACGAGCAGTACGTC. J is TRBJ2-7 and V is TRBV10-3, with 7 nucleotides matching TRBD1. The V and J ends lost 8 bases and 5 bases, in that order; junction bases with no gene match: 6. CDR1 ENHRY and CDR2 SYGVKD come from the germline V gene. The CDR3 covers 12 residues.

The CDR3 nucleotides read TGTGCCAGGAAGGGACCCCACGGCGAGACCCAGTACTTC. Amino acid sequence: CARKGPHGETQYF. This chain links TRBV6-5 with TRBJ2-5, with D perhaps given as TRBD1 or TRBD2 (5 bases each). V was cut by 9 bases and J by 5 bases, with 16 bases left in between. The germline V gene has CDR1 MNHEY and CDR2 SVGAGI. This CDR3 comprises 13 residues.

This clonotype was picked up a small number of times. The CDR3 loop is CASSGQQGMGQPQHF. The CDR3 bases are TGTGCCAGCAGCGGACAACAGGGTATGGGTCAGCCCCAGCATTTT. The chain links TRBV7-8 to TRBJ1-5; a possible D gene is TRBD1 (6 bases). V lost 5 bases to trimming and J lost 6 bases, with 17 bases between them. This CDR3 comprises 15 residues. Germline CDR1 and CDR2: SGHVS and FQNEAQ.